Listed below are T cell receptor beta chains from one sample, sequenced in a study of shared clonotypes between healthy human individuals. The method was immunoSEQ multiplex PCR; TCRdb's version includes in-frame clones alone and lacks a portion of them. The sample contains more than 550,000 clones, about 90% of which appear only once. Sequenced sample: naive CD8+ T cells sorted from blood. These receptors were collected from a young man in good health. Each CDR3 is given with its conserved first and last residue.

V gene	J gene	CDR3 protein
TRBV6-1	TRBJ1-2	CASREQGSSYGYTF
TRBV10-1	TRBJ2-1	CASSESLLGQLYNEQFF
TRBV14	TRBJ2-1	CASSQAAGFDHEQFF
TRBV7-9	TRBJ2-2	CASSLVDWAGELFF
TRBV7-6	TRBJ2-1	CASSLIRGSVYNEQFF
TRBV13	TRBJ2-1	CASSRSERVGYNEQFF
TRBV28	TRBJ2-5	CASRLSGSWETQYF
TRBV9	TRBJ2-7	CASTPGGGIYEQYF
TRBV15	TRBJ2-6	CATSSSRSGANVLTF
TRBV9	TRBJ2-1	CASSGLLNNEQFF
TRBV4-2	TRBJ1-1	CASSQENRAGTEAFF
TRBV25-1	TRBJ2-3	CASSRDRGTDTQYF
TRBV13	TRBJ1-1	CASSTRTGNTEAFF
TRBV27	TRBJ2-7	CASSLVGGTYEQYF
TRBV5-4	TRBJ2-7	CASSYGGQRAQYF
TRBV19	TRBJ2-1	CASSLPLAGGRGNEQFF
TRBV7-9	TRBJ1-5	CASSLGPSNQPQHF
TRBV15	TRBJ2-3	CATSTLLAGNTDTQYF
TRBV10-1	TRBJ2-3	CASSEDPTPDTQYF
TRBV5-4	TRBJ1-4	CASSSWTGLNEKLFF
TRBV2	TRBJ2-7	CASGALGSYEQYF
TRBV6-1	TRBJ2-7	CASSDLRSYEQYF
TRBV7-9	TRBJ1-1	CASSLGQANTEAFF
TRBV7-9	TRBJ2-7	CASSLGAGRVNEQYF
TRBV11-2	TRBJ2-7	CASSQDDPLAYEQYF
TRBV5-8	TRBJ2-7	CASSDHPIRADEPGPDEQYF
TRBV19	TRBJ1-5	CASSISGFGGDQPQHF
TRBV9	TRBJ2-3	CASSTAGMAQYF
TRBV10-3	TRBJ2-1	CAISIPKLAGGDNEQFF
TRBV18	TRBJ1-5	CASSPLDRAGDQPQHF
TRBV2	TRBJ2-1	CASSGYEQFF
TRBV10-2	TRBJ2-7	CASGLAGGSSYEQYF
TRBV9	TRBJ2-7	CASSGGTGFAEQYF
TRBV7-9	TRBJ1-2	CASSRNYGYTF
TRBV11-2	TRBJ2-1	CASRRPGQANNEQFF
TRBV7-2	TRBJ2-7	CASSLKGRGAEQYF
TRBV13	TRBJ2-2	CASTHETKNTGELFF
TRBV27	TRBJ2-5	CASSFGLGETQYF
TRBV19	TRBJ2-3	CASSIWGGATDTQYF
TRBV27	TRBJ1-1	CASRPTGNTEAFF
TRBV7-9	TRBJ1-2	CASSPQGVENYGYTF
TRBV11-3	TRBJ2-7	CASSLEAGGPYEQYF
TRBV21-1	TRBJ2-7	CASSTGSSYEQYF
TRBV28	TRBJ2-7	CASSLFSGGVREQYF